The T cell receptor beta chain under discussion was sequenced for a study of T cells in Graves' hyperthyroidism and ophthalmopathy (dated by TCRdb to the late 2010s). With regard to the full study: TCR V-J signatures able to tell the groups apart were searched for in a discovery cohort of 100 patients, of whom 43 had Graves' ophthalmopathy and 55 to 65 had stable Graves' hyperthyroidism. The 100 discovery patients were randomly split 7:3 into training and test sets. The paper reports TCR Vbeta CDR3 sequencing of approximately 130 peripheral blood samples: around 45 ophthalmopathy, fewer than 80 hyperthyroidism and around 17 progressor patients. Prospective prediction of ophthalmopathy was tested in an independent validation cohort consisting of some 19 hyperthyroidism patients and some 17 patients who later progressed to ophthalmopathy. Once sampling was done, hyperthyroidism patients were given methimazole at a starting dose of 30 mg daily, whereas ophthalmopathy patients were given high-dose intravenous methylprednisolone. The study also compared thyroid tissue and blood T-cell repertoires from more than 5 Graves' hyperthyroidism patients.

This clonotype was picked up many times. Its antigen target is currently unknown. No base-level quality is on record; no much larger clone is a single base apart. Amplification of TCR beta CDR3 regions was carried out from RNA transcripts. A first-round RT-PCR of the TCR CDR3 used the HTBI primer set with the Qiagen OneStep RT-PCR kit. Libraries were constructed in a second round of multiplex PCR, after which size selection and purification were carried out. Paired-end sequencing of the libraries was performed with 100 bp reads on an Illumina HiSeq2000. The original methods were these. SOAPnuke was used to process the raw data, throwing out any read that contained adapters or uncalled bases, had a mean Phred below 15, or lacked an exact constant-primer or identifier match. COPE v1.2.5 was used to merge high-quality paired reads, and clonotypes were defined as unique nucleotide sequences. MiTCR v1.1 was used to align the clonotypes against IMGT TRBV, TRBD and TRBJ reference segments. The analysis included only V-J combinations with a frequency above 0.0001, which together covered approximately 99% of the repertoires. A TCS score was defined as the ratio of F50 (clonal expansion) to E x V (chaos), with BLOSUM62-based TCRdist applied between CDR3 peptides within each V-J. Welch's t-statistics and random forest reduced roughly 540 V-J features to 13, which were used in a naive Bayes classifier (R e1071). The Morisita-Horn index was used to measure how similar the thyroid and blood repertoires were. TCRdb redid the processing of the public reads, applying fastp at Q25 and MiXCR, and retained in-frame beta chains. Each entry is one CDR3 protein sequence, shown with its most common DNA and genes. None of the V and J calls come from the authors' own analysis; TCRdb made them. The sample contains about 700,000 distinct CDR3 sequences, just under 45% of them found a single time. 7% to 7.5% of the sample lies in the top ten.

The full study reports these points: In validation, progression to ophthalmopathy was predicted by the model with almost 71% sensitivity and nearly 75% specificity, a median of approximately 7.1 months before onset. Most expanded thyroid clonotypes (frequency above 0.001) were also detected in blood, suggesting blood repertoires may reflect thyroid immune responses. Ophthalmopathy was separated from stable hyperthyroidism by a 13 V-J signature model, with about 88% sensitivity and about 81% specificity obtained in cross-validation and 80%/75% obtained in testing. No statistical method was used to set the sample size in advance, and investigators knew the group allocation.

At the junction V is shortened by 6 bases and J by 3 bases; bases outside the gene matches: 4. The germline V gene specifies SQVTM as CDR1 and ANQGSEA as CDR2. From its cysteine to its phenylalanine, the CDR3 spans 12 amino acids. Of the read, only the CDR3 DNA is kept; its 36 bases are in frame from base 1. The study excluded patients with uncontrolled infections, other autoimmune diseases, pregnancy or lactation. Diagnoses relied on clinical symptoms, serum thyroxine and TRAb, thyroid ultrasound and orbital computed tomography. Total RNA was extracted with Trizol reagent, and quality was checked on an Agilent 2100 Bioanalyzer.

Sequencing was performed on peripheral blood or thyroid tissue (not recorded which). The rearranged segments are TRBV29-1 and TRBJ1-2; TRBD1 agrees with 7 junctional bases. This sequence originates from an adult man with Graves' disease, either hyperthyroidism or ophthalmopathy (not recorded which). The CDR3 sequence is CSVQGTDYGYTF. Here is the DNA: TGCAGCGTACAAGGGACAGACTATGGCTACACCTTC.